The TCR beta chain under discussion was sequenced for a study of blood T cell repertoires in COVID-19 (dated by TCRdb to the early 2020s). With regard to the full study: Samples from collaborators originated in the United States, Italy and Spain and spanned both the acute and convalescent phases of COVID-19. The material from the prospective study consisted of cDNA or gDNA derived from T cells, B-cell-depleted T cells, or PBMCs. Subjects who had been exposed to COVID-19, were actively infected with it, or had recovered from it provided the deeply sampled blood TCRbeta repertoires that made up the dataset. The repertoires were made available in a free public database intended to serve as a resource for research on the immune response to SARS-CoV-2. Samples came from the ongoing ImmuneRACE study (first 160 participants) plus 1,254 subjects from 6 global collaborators. Nearly every sample came with metadata listing a de-identified subject ID, COVID-19 status, age in years and sex. Where available, HLA class I and class II types were obtained from metadata supplied by the sample provider rather than from assay-based typing.

V loses 6 bases, J loses 11 bases, and the germline ends lie 19 bases apart. There are 13 amino acids in the CDR3, from cysteine to phenylalanine inclusive. The read is trimmed to its CDR3 DNA, 39 bases read in frame from base 1. CDR1 and CDR2, per the germline V gene (reference sequence), are PRHDT and FYEKMQ. Summary of the overall study and its limitations: The amount of clinical and demographic metadata varied by source and participant and was provided uncurated.

Each collaborating institution followed its own protocols to collect whole blood in K2EDTA tubes. For TCRbeta analysis, collaborators shipped samples as frozen whole blood, isolated PBMCs, or DNA extracted from either of those sample types. About this clone: This receptor's antigen is unknown. It has no much larger one-base neighbor in the sample; base qualities were not kept.

The immunoSEQ Assay, a bias-controlled multiplex PCR, was used to amplify TCRbeta CDR3 regions from genomic DNA. The authors processed their data as follows. Nucleated cell counts per sample were estimated from amplification of reference gene primers within the assay. Sequence reads were collapsed and filtered to measure the absolute abundance of every unique TCRbeta CDR3 rearrangement. For each sample, productive Simpson clonality was calculated as the square root of Simpson's diversity index across productive rearrangements. TCRdb limited this immuneACCESS table to in-frame rearrangements with V and J called. A share of clones is missing; checked studies link under half to unresolved V genes, and the rest is unexplained. Clone size and V and J calls were adopted from that table, with D and trimming inferred from the DNA. For this sample the table gives over 150,000 clones, of which 60% to 80% were detected only once. 26% of the sample goes to the ten largest clones.

The receptor's source is a woman aged 70-85 years with acute or convalescent COVID-19. The rearrangement combines TRBV13 with TRBJ1-1; a weak D assignment points to TRBD1 (6 bases agree). The sequencing input was peripheral blood. The nucleotides read TGTGCCAGCAGTCAACAGGGTTTGGGCGGCGCTTTCTTT. It codes for CASSQQGLGGAFF.